The rows below give T cell receptor beta chains drawn from one sample of a study of cytomegalovirus exposure and HLA in healthy donors. TCRdb keeps only in-frame clones here, not all; method: immunoSEQ multiplex PCR. The sample consists of fewer than 200,000 clones, about four fifths of them appearing once. Sample: PBMCs. Receptors originate from a man aged 25-40 years in good health and CMV-seronegative. The CDR3 runs from the conserved cysteine through the conserved F or W. D genes are given only for firm matches. The size field is filled for only some rows; it gives once, few, many or a size class.

CDR3 DNA: TGTGCCAGCAGTTCAGCGGGGAGCTCCTACGAGCAGTACTTC
CDR3 protein: CASSSAGSSYEQYF
J gene: TRBJ2-7
V gene: TRBV28
D gene: TRBD2
clone size: .

CDR3 DNA: TGCGCCAGCAGCTTGATGGGGCCATACAATGAGCAGTTCTTC
CDR3 protein: CASSLMGPYNEQFF
J gene: TRBJ2-1
V gene: TRBV5-1
D gene: .
clone size: few

CDR3 DNA: TGTGCCATCAGTGGTCGGACAGGGGAAAACACCGGGGAGCTGTTTTTT
CDR3 protein: CAISGRTGENTGELFF
J gene: TRBJ2-2
V gene: TRBV10-3
D gene: TRBD1
clone size: .

CDR3 DNA: TGTGCCAGCAGTCCCGGGACATACTACAATGAGCAGTTCTTC
CDR3 protein: CASSPGTYYNEQFF
J gene: TRBJ2-1
V gene: TRBV5-8
D gene: .
clone size: .

CDR3 DNA: TGTGCCAGCAGAAGGGGGGGCTACACCTTC
CDR3 protein: CASRRGGYTF
J gene: TRBJ1-2
V gene: TRBV6-1
D gene: .
clone size: .

CDR3 DNA: TGTGCCTGGAGCGCGACAGGGGTCAATCAGCCCCAGCATTTT
CDR3 protein: CAWSATGVNQPQHF
J gene: TRBJ1-5
V gene: TRBV30
D gene: TRBD1
clone size: .

CDR3 DNA: TGTGCCTGGAATGGACAGGGAGGAAACACCATATATTTT
CDR3 protein: CAWNGQGGNTIYF
J gene: TRBJ1-3
V gene: TRBV30
D gene: TRBD1
clone size: .

CDR3 DNA: TGTGCCAGCAGCTTAAGGGGCGCGAACACCGGGGAGCTGTTTTTT
CDR3 protein: CASSLRGANTGELFF
J gene: TRBJ2-2
V gene: TRBV11-2
D gene: .
clone size: .

CDR3 DNA: TGTGCCAGCAGCCCCACCCCCTCGACAGGTCCCCCGACTGAAGCTTTCTTT
CDR3 protein: CASSPTPSTGPPTEAFF
J gene: TRBJ1-1
V gene: TRBV11-2
D gene: .
clone size: .

CDR3 DNA: TGTGCCAGCAGTGAAGAATTCAGGGCTTTCTTT
CDR3 protein: CASSEEFRAFF
J gene: TRBJ1-1
V gene: TRBV2
D gene: .
clone size: few

CDR3 DNA: TGTGCCACCAGCAGAGGGGACAGTGGGAATGAGCAGTTCTTC
CDR3 protein: CATSRGDSGNEQFF
J gene: TRBJ2-1
V gene: TRBV15
D gene: TRBD1
clone size: .

CDR3 DNA: TGCGCCAGCAGCATTAGTTACAATGAGCAGTTCTTC
CDR3 protein: CASSISYNEQFF
J gene: TRBJ2-1
V gene: TRBV5-1
D gene: .
clone size: .

CDR3 DNA: TGTGCCAGCAGCCCTCGGACTAGCGGGGGTTACAATGAGCAGTTCTTC
CDR3 protein: CASSPRTSGGYNEQFF
J gene: TRBJ2-1
V gene: TRBV7-8
D gene: TRBD2
clone size: once

CDR3 DNA: TGTGCCAGCAGACGACAGGGGGCAACTAATGAAAAACTGTTTTTT
CDR3 protein: CASRRQGATNEKLFF
J gene: TRBJ1-4
V gene: TRBV6-5
D gene: TRBD1
clone size: .

CDR3 DNA: TGCGCCAGCAGCTTGGCCGGGACAGGGCGAGTGGATACGCAGTATTTT
CDR3 protein: CASSLAGTGRVDTQYF
J gene: TRBJ2-3
V gene: TRBV5-1
D gene: TRBD1
clone size: .

CDR3 DNA: TGTGCCAGCAGTTTAGCGGGAGGGATCCCCCTCTTC
CDR3 protein: CASSLAGGIPLF
J gene: TRBJ2-1
V gene: TRBV6-5
D gene: TRBD2
clone size: .

CDR3 DNA: TGTGCCAGCAGCGTGGGACTTGGTGGAAACACCATATATTTT
CDR3 protein: CASSVGLGGNTIYF
J gene: TRBJ1-3
V gene: TRBV9
D gene: .
clone size: .

CDR3 DNA: TGCAGCGTTGGGAAGGAGGAGCAGTACTTC
CDR3 protein: CSVGKEEQYF
J gene: TRBJ2-7
V gene: TRBV29-1
D gene: .
clone size: few

CDR3 DNA: TGTGCCAGTAGTTTAGTCCCCCGGGAGACTGAAGCTTTCTTT
CDR3 protein: CASSLVPRETEAFF
J gene: TRBJ1-1
V gene: TRBV19
D gene: .
clone size: .

CDR3 DNA: TGTGCCAGCTCACCCCTCTCAACGGATGGCTACACCTTC
CDR3 protein: CASSPLSTDGYTF
J gene: TRBJ1-2
V gene: TRBV18
D gene: .
clone size: .

CDR3 DNA: TGTGCCAGCAGTCCAACAGGGGACGGGCCCCAGCATTTT
CDR3 protein: CASSPTGDGPQHF
J gene: TRBJ1-5
V gene: TRBV6-5
D gene: TRBD1
clone size: few

CDR3 DNA: TGTGCCTGGGAATATGGTGACAGGGGGGGCTACGAGCAGTACTTC
CDR3 protein: CAWEYGDRGGYEQYF
J gene: TRBJ2-7
V gene: TRBV30
D gene: TRBD1
clone size: .

CDR3 DNA: TGTGCCAGCAGCCCCAGAGGGACAGGGGGTGAAAAACTGTTTTTT
CDR3 protein: CASSPRGTGGEKLFF
J gene: TRBJ1-4
V gene: TRBV9
D gene: TRBD1
clone size: .

CDR3 DNA: TGCAGCGCTTTGGGAGGGCTGAACACTGAAGCTTTCTTT
CDR3 protein: CSALGGLNTEAFF
J gene: TRBJ1-1
V gene: TRBV29-1
D gene: .
clone size: .

CDR3 DNA: TGTGCCAGCATCAGCGGGGGTCTCACTGAAGCTTTCTTT
CDR3 protein: CASISGGLTEAFF
J gene: TRBJ1-1
V gene: TRBV7-9
D gene: .
clone size: few

CDR3 DNA: TGTGCCAGCTTACCCTTGGCGGGACTCACAGATACGCAGTATTTT
CDR3 protein: CASLPLAGLTDTQYF
J gene: TRBJ2-3
V gene: TRBV7-9
D gene: .
clone size: .

CDR3 DNA: TGTGCCAGCAGCCCACAGGGGAGAGAGACCCAGTACTTC
CDR3 protein: CASSPQGRETQYF
J gene: TRBJ2-5
V gene: TRBV5-4
D gene: TRBD1
clone size: .

CDR3 DNA: TGTGCCAGCAGTTCGCAGGGAAACATTCAGTACTTC
CDR3 protein: CASSSQGNIQYF
J gene: TRBJ2-4
V gene: TRBV28
D gene: .
clone size: .

CDR3 DNA: TGTGCCAGCAGTCTATCAACAGGGTGGCAGCCCCAGCATTTT
CDR3 protein: CASSLSTGWQPQHF
J gene: TRBJ1-5
V gene: TRBV27
D gene: .
clone size: .

CDR3 DNA: TGCGCCAGCAGCCAAGAGGGGAGCTCTGGAAACACCATATATTTT
CDR3 protein: CASSQEGSSGNTIYF
J gene: TRBJ1-3
V gene: TRBV4-3
D gene: .
clone size: few

CDR3 DNA: TGTGCCAGCAGCGCCCTCGAGCGGGATTACGAGCAGTACTTC
CDR3 protein: CASSALERDYEQYF
J gene: TRBJ2-7
V gene: TRBV7-9
D gene: TRBD2
clone size: few

CDR3 DNA: TGTGCCAGCAGCACTGGACTTCATGGGACTGAAGCTTTCTTT
CDR3 protein: CASSTGLHGTEAFF
J gene: TRBJ1-1
V gene: TRBV6-1
D gene: .
clone size: few

CDR3 DNA: TGTGCCAGCAGTTTCCGAGGTGGGCAAGAGACCCAGTACTTC
CDR3 protein: CASSFRGGQETQYF
J gene: TRBJ2-5
V gene: TRBV27
D gene: .
clone size: .

CDR3 DNA: TGTGCCAGCAGCAACGGTCTGGGAGAAGAGACCCAGTACTTC
CDR3 protein: CASSNGLGEETQYF
J gene: TRBJ2-5
V gene: TRBV6-5
D gene: .
clone size: .

CDR3 DNA: TGCAGCGTCCGAGGGGGGGATGAGCAGTTCTTC
CDR3 protein: CSVRGGDEQFF
J gene: TRBJ2-1
V gene: TRBV29-1
D gene: .
clone size: .

CDR3 DNA: TGTGCCAGCAGTTACACAGGGGAAAGGATACAGCCCCAGCATTTT
CDR3 protein: CASSYTGERIQPQHF
J gene: TRBJ1-5
V gene: TRBV2
D gene: TRBD1
clone size: few

CDR3 DNA: TGTGCCAGCAGGGCAAATACAGCTTCTGGAAACACCATATATTTT
CDR3 protein: CASRANTASGNTIYF
J gene: TRBJ1-3
V gene: TRBV2
D gene: .
clone size: .

CDR3 DNA: TGTGCCAGCAGCTTAGAATGGTCAGGGGGTTCGGGCTACACCTTC
CDR3 protein: CASSLEWSGGSGYTF
J gene: TRBJ1-2
V gene: TRBV7-2
D gene: TRBD1
clone size: few

CDR3 DNA: TGCGCCAGCAGCTTACTAGCATCAAACACTGAAGCTTTCTTT
CDR3 protein: CASSLLASNTEAFF
J gene: TRBJ1-1
V gene: TRBV5-1
D gene: .
clone size: .

CDR3 DNA: TGTGCCAGCAGTTACGGGACAGTTGTAACTGAAGCTTTCTTT
CDR3 protein: CASSYGTVVTEAFF
J gene: TRBJ1-1
V gene: TRBV6-6
D gene: TRBD1
clone size: .

CDR3 DNA: TGTGCCAGCAGCGCTGGCGCGGGGTACAATGAGCAGTTCTTC
CDR3 protein: CASSAGAGYNEQFF
J gene: TRBJ2-1
V gene: TRBV9
D gene: .
clone size: .

CDR3 DNA: TGTGCCAGCAGCCCCCCAGGGTACGAGCAGTACTTC
CDR3 protein: CASSPPGYEQYF
J gene: TRBJ2-7
V gene: TRBV4-2
D gene: .
clone size: .

CDR3 DNA: TGCAGCGCCATTAGCGGGGGGGCCGTCACCGGGGAGCTGTTTTTT
CDR3 protein: CSAISGGAVTGELFF
J gene: TRBJ2-2
V gene: TRBV29-1
D gene: TRBD2
clone size: once

CDR3 DNA: TGTGCCAGCAGTTCCATCGACAGGGGCGCTGAAGCTTTCTTT
CDR3 protein: CASSSIDRGAEAFF
J gene: TRBJ1-1
V gene: TRBV6-5
D gene: TRBD1
clone size: .

CDR3 DNA: TGTGCCAGCAGTGTTACTTCAGCAGGACAGGGGAGCACAGATACGCAGTATTTT
CDR3 protein: CASSVTSAGQGSTDTQYF
J gene: TRBJ2-3
V gene: TRBV6-1
D gene: TRBD1
clone size: .

CDR3 DNA: TGCGCCAGCAGCCAGGAGGGGGCCCCCAACTATGGCTACACCTTC
CDR3 protein: CASSQEGAPNYGYTF
J gene: TRBJ1-2
V gene: TRBV5-1
D gene: TRBD1
clone size: .

CDR3 DNA: TGTGCCAGCAGGCCCCACGGGTTGACTAATGAAAAACTGTTTTTT
CDR3 protein: CASRPHGLTNEKLFF
J gene: TRBJ1-4
V gene: TRBV28
D gene: .
clone size: .

CDR3 DNA: TGCGCCAGCAGCCCCGGGACAGGGACTAACTATGGCTACACCTTC
CDR3 protein: CASSPGTGTNYGYTF
J gene: TRBJ1-2
V gene: TRBV5-1
D gene: TRBD1
clone size: .

CDR3 DNA: TGTGCCAGCAGCTTGGCCCGGAGCACAGATACGCAGTATTTT
CDR3 protein: CASSLARSTDTQYF
J gene: TRBJ2-3
V gene: TRBV5-4
D gene: .
clone size: once

CDR3 DNA: TGTGCCAGCAGCGTAGCTTTCACAGATACGCAGTATTTT
CDR3 protein: CASSVAFTDTQYF
J gene: TRBJ2-3
V gene: TRBV9
D gene: .
clone size: .

CDR3 DNA: TGCAGCGTTGAAGATCGGTCGGGGGGGCCCTACGAGCAGTACTTC
CDR3 protein: CSVEDRSGGPYEQYF
J gene: TRBJ2-7
V gene: TRBV29-1
D gene: TRBD2
clone size: .

CDR3 DNA: TGTGCCAGCAGTTTGGCAGCTGAAGCTTTCTTT
CDR3 protein: CASSLAAEAFF
J gene: TRBJ1-1
V gene: TRBV28
D gene: .
clone size: .

CDR3 DNA: TGTGCCAGTAGCCGGGACAGGGCCACCTACGAGCAGTACTTC
CDR3 protein: CASSRDRATYEQYF
J gene: TRBJ2-7
V gene: TRBV19
D gene: TRBD1
clone size: .

CDR3 DNA: TGTGCCAGCAGGGGGACAGGGAGTCCCCAGCATTTT
CDR3 protein: CASRGTGSPQHF
J gene: TRBJ1-5
V gene: TRBV28
D gene: TRBD1
clone size: .

CDR3 DNA: TGTGCCAGCAGCTTATCTTACGAGGGGGCCGAGGCTTTCTTT
CDR3 protein: CASSLSYEGAEAFF
J gene: TRBJ1-1
V gene: TRBV7-9
D gene: TRBD1
clone size: .

CDR3 DNA: TGTGCCAGCAGCTTAGACCTCGGGGGTGGGGTCACAGATACGCAGTATTTT
CDR3 protein: CASSLDLGGGVTDTQYF
J gene: TRBJ2-3
V gene: TRBV7-9
D gene: .
clone size: .

CDR3 DNA: TGTGCCAGCAGCGTTAGGCTGGCGGGAGAGGTCGGGGAGCTGTTTTTT
CDR3 protein: CASSVRLAGEVGELFF
J gene: TRBJ2-2
V gene: TRBV9
D gene: TRBD2
clone size: .

CDR3 DNA: TGTGCCAGCAGTTTTAGCGACGAGCAGTACTTC
CDR3 protein: CASSFSDEQYF
J gene: TRBJ2-7
V gene: TRBV6-8
D gene: .
clone size: .

CDR3 DNA: TGTGCCAGCAGCGCGGGGGACAGGGTGAATTGGGATACGCAGTATTTT
CDR3 protein: CASSAGDRVNWDTQYF
J gene: TRBJ2-3
V gene: TRBV9
D gene: TRBD1
clone size: .